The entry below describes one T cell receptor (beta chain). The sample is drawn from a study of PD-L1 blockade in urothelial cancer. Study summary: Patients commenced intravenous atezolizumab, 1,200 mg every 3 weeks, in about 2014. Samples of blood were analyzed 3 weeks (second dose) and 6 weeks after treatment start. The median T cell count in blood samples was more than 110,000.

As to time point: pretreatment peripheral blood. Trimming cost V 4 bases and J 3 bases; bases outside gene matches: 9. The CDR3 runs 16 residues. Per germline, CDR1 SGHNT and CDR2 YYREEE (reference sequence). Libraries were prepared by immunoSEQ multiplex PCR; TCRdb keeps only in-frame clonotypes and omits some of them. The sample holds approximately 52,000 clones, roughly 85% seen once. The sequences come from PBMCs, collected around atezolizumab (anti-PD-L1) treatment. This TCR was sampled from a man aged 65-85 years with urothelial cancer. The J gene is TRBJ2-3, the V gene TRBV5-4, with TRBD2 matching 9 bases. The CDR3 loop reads CASSLLSGSGTDTQYF. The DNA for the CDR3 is TGTGCCAGCAGCCTACTTAGCGGGAGCGGGACAGATACGCAGTATTTT.